The clone carrying this TCR beta chain has at least ten counts. Unique molecular identifiers were incorporated during preparation of the TCRbeta library. TCRdb fed the PCR reads into MiXCR, producing one record per CDR3 protein. The repertoire holds about 230,000 distinct CDR3 sequences, with more than 7.5% as singletons. CDR1 and CDR2 (germline): DFQATT, SNEGSKA (reference sequence). The length of the CDR3 is 17 residues. Trimming took off 7 bases at V and 4 bases at J, with 26 bases between the two ends. This sample is part of a study of T-cell reconstitution after alpha-beta-depleted transplantation in children.

The material sequenced was PBMCs from the stem cell graft donor, taken from the stem cell graft. The receptor was derived from a human donor who donated a stem cell graft to a child with SCID. The V and J genes are TRBV20-1 and TRBJ2-1, with D perhaps TRBD2 (7 bases). The CDR3 region is CSVEPTGGLPVYNEQFF. The DNA of the CDR3 is TGCAGTGTCGAACCTACGGGGGGCCTTCCCGTATACAATGAGCAGTTCTTC.